The next 31 T cell receptor beta chains were all read from a single sample in a study of Graves' ophthalmopathy and Graves' hyperthyroidism. Beta-chain TCR CDR3 regions were amplified from RNA transcripts. RT-PCR was first run with HTBI primers, then multiplex PCR in a second round. Each CDR3 protein is one row after TCRdb ran MiXCR on the multiplex PCR reads. The data hold hundreds of thousands of distinct CDR3 sequences, with under 50% observed a single time. The sample comprised peripheral blood. The receptor source for this set is an adult man with Graves' ophthalmopathy.

This chain connects TRBV29-1 to TRBJ2-5, with D possibly being TRBD1 (5 bases). There are 12 residues in the CDR3. Germline assignment: CDR1 SQVTM and CDR2 ANQGSEA. Trimming shortened V by 6 bases and J by 5 bases, and 13 bases separated the two germline ends. The CDR3 region has the DNA TGCAGCGTAGGCGCAGGGCGGGAGACCCAGTACTTC. It encodes CSVGAGRETQYF. The variable domain in full, with the rest retrieved from reference TRBV29-1 and TRBJ2-5, is SAVISQKPSRDICQRGTSLTIQCQVDSQVTMMFWYRQQPGQSLTLIATANQGSEATYESGFVIDKFPISRPNLTFSTLTVSNMSPEDSSIYLCSVGAGRETQYFGPGTRLLVL.

V is TRBV19 and J is TRBJ1-2, with D uncertain. Germline V lookup: CDR1 LNHDA, CDR2 SQIVND (reference sequence). The CDR3 extends over 14 amino acids. V lost 3 bases to trimming and J lost 0 bases, with 8 bases between them. The CDR3 protein is CASSIGVANYGYTF. CDR3 bases: TGTGCCAGTAGTATTGGGGTTGCTAACTATGGCTACACCTTC.

This clonotype was observed at least ten times. The chain combines TRBV27 with TRBJ2-5, with 9 bases lining up with TRBD1. The J segment lost 9 bases and the V segment lost 6 bases, leaving 11 bases of the junction unmatched. The CDR3 loop spans 14 amino acids. Germline lookup yields CDR1 MNHEY and CDR2 SMNVEV (reference sequence). The CDR3 region has the DNA TGTGCCAGCAGGGCCGGGACAGGGAGTGAGGCCCAGTACTTC. This encodes CASRAGTGSEAQYF.

Turning to this clonotype: A read error may account for a junction end that differs from germline. The chain joins TRBV4-3 to TRBJ1-1; D is ambiguous. Germline V gives CDR1 LGHNA, CDR2 YSLEER. The CDR3 covers 14 residues. CDR3 sequence reads: CASSKDTSNTEAFF. CDR3 DNA: TGCGCCAGCAGCAAAGACACTTCGAACACTGAAGCTTTCTTT.

This clonotype was detected ten times or more. The chain recombines TRBV15 with TRBJ2-5; no definite D call. Germline V CDR1 and CDR2: LNHNV, YYDKDF (reference sequence). This CDR3 contains 15 residues. The ends were cut back, 0 bases at V and 5 bases at J, with 13 bases in the middle. CDR3 DNA sequence: TGTGCCACCAGCAGAGATCGTCCCGGCTCGGAGACCCAGTACTTC. This encodes CATSRDRPGSETQYF. Full variable domain (rest looked up from reference TRBV15 and TRBJ2-5): DAMVIQNPRYQVTQFGKPVTLSCSQTLNHNVMYWYQQKSSQAPKLLFHYYDKDFNNEADTPDNFQSRRPNTSFCFLDIRSPGLGDTAMYLCATSRDRPGSETQYFGPGTRLLVL.

This clonotype has a count of ten or more. This chain links TRBV11-2 with TRBJ2-2; 7 bases are shared with TRBD1. The CDR3 extends over 14 amino acids. V shed 6 bases and J 2 bases; nucleotides not matched to a gene: 3. Germline V CDR1 and CDR2: SGHAT, FQNNGV. CDR3 nucleotide sequence: TGTGCCAGCAGGGGACAGAGCAACACCGGGGAGCTGTTTTTT. Protein sequence: CASRGQSNTGELFF. Full variable domain (remainder filled in from reference TRBV11-2 and TRBJ2-2): EAGVAQSPRYKIIEKRQSVAFWCNPISGHATLYWYQQILGQGPKLLIQFQNNGVVDDSQLPKDRFSAERLKGVDSTLKIQPAKLEDSAVYLCASRGQSNTGELFFGEGSRLTVL.

This chain links TRBV4-2 with TRBJ2-5; 7 nucleotides agree with TRBD1. The germline gives CDR1 LGHNA, CDR2 YNFKEQ. The CDR3 contains 15 residues. J gave up 4 bases and V 2 bases, and 7 bases lay outside the gene matches. The DNA of the CDR3 is TGTGCCAGCAGCCAACAGGGGGACGGGGCAGAGACCCAGTACTTC. Encoded protein: CASSQQGDGAETQYF.

About this clonotype: Mismatch with germline at one junction end may stem from a read error. The CDR3 here is CSVEGVTAPYEQCF. In DNA form, the CDR3 reads TGTAGCGTTGAAGGGGTGACAGCGCCCTACGAGCAGTGCTTC. This chain joins TRBV29-1 and TRBJ2-7; either TRBD1 or TRBD2 may supply D (5 bases each). This CDR3 is 14 amino acids long. Per germline, CDR1 SQVTM and CDR2 ANQGSEA.

With regard to this clonotype: This sequence may be a read error, since a much larger clone differs from it by one base. Likely a read error: the CDR3 ends without its conserved phenylalanine or tryptophan. J is TRBJ1-1 and V is TRBV29-1, with 8 bases that match TRBD1. J was trimmed by 4 bases and V by 6 bases; bases with no gene match: 4. The CDR3 totals 12 residues. From germline, CDR1 is SQVTM and CDR2 ANQGSEA. CDR3 in DNA: TGCAGCGTGACAGGGGTTAGCACTGAAGCTTTCGTT. It translates to CSVTGVSTEAFV.

This clonotype was counted many times. The chain employs TRBV7-9 and TRBJ1-1; the D gene is possibly TRBD1 (5 bases). The CDR3 has 12 amino acids. V was cut by 5 bases and J by 6 bases, with 10 bases left in between. The germline gives CDR1 SEHNR, CDR2 FQNEAQ (reference sequence). The CDR3 loop reads CASSQGPAEAFF. In DNA, the CDR3 is TGTGCCAGCAGCCAGGGTCCAGCTGAAGCTTTCTTT.

Many counts were recorded for this clonotype. This sequence joins TRBV19 and TRBJ1-6; tentative D call: TRBD1 (6 bases). The CDR3 is 13 amino acids. Germline lookup yields CDR1 LNHDA and CDR2 SQIVND (reference sequence). Trimming left V 8 bases short and J 7 bases short, with 12 bases between. CDR3 nucleotide sequence: TGTGCCAGTCGGCAGGGGTCCAATTCACCCCTCCACTTT. Amino acid sequence: CASRQGSNSPLHF.

Turning to this clonotype: Mismatch with germline at one junction end may stem from a read error. The chain combines TRBV2 with TRBJ2-5, with TRBD2 identical over 7 bases. The CDR3 length is 15 residues. From germline, CDR1 is SNHLY and CDR2 FYNNEI. CDR3 region: CASSPDGRGKETQYF. The CDR3 DNA is TGCGCCAGCAGCCCCGATGGGCGGGGGAAAGAGACCCAGTACTTC. Complete variable domain (other parts from reference TRBV2 and TRBJ2-5): EPEVTQTPSHQVTQMGQEVILRCVPISNHLYFYWYRQILGQKVEFLVSFYNNEISEKSEIFDDQFSVERPDGSNFTLKIRSTKLEDSAMYFCASSPDGRGKETQYFGPGTRLLVL.

V usage is TRBV20-1 and J usage is TRBJ2-7; tentatively, D is TRBD1 (6 bases). In germline, CDR1 is DFQATT, CDR2 SNEGSKA (reference sequence). The V end was cut by 3 bases, the J end by 2 bases, with 14 bases between. The CDR3 spans 14 residues. CDR3 protein: CSASYGDKTYEQYF. The CDR3, as DNA: TGCAGTGCTAGTTATGGGGACAAGACCTACGAGCAGTACTTC.

Notes on this clonotype: This may come from a read error, since a much larger clone is one base off. The chain carries TRBV19 and TRBJ1-1, with TRBD1 as a possible D gene (6 bases). The V end lost 3 bases, the J end lost 4 bases, and 18 bases lay between the germline ends. CDR1 is LNHDA, CDR2 SQIVND, per germline (reference sequence). This CDR3 has 16 amino acids. The CDR3 DNA reads as TGTGCCAGTAGTATTGGACGGGGGGCAGATCCCACTGAAGCTTTCTTT. Residues: CASSIGRGADPTEAFF. The full variable domain, its missing parts supplied by reference TRBV19 and TRBJ1-1, is DGGITQSPKYLFRKEGQNVTLSCEQNLNHDAMYWYRQDPGQGLRLIYYSQIVNDFQKGDIAEGYSVSREKKESFPLTVTSAQKNPTAFYLCASSIGRGADPTEAFFGQGTRLTVV.

This clonotype was seen ten or more times. The chain couples TRBV24-1 to TRBJ2-7; D remains unclear. Germline V lookup: CDR1 KGHDR, CDR2 SFDVKD. The CDR3 totals 13 residues. V lost 3 bases, J lost 3 bases, and 8 bases lay in between. CDR3 DNA sequence: TGTGCCACCAGTGATGCCTACAACTACGAGCAGTACTTC. Translating gives CATSDAYNYEQYF.

The rearrangement links TRBV12-5 to TRBJ1-1, with a weak D call TRBD1 (6 bases). V was shortened by 2 bases and J by 5 bases, with 18 bases between the two germline ends. The CDR3 is made up of 16 amino acids. Per germline, CDR1 LGHNT and CDR2 FRNRAP. The CDR3 here is CASGLITGGRKTEAFF. The CDR3 DNA follows: TGTGCTAGTGGTTTGATTACGGGGGGCAGGAAGACTGAAGCTTTCTTT. Based on the CDR3 plus reference TRBV12-5 and TRBJ1-1, the full variable domain is DARVTQTPRHKVTEMGQEVTMRCQPILGHNTVFWYRQTMMQGLELLAYFRNRAPLDDSGMPKDRFSAEMPDATLATLKIQPSEPRDSAVYFCASGLITGGRKTEAFFGQGTRLTVV.

The table lists this clonotype with many counts. The chain joins TRBV6-5 to TRBJ1-5, with a possible D match to TRBD1 (6 bases). CDR3 length: 12 amino acids. With 4 bases removed from V and 14 bases from J, the gap between germline ends came to 15 bases. Germline V gene data show CDR1 as MNHEY and CDR2 as SVGAGI. The CDR3 sequence is CASSSLGGIEHF. The CDR3 coding sequence is TGTGCCAGCAGTTCGTTGGGGGGCATCGAGCATTTT.

As to this clonotype: A junction end diverges from the germline sequence, so it may reflect a read error. The chain links TRBV9 to TRBJ1-1; maybe TRBD1 (6 bases). The CDR3 consists of 15 residues. Germline lookup yields CDR1 SGDLS and CDR2 YYNGEE. The CDR3 coding sequence is TGCGCCAGCAGCCAAAACGGGGGGCTGAACACTGAAGCTTTCTTT. Translation gives CASSQNGGLNTEAFF.

The chain carries TRBV7-9 and TRBJ1-3, with 7 bases aligning to TRBD1. After removal of 4 bases from V and 2 bases from J, the junction contained 5 bases not matched to a gene. Germline loops: CDR1 SEHNR, CDR2 FQNEAQ (reference sequence). The CDR3 is 15 residues long. The CDR3 region has the DNA TGTGCCAGCAGCTCAGAAGACAGGGCTGGAAACACCATATATTTT. Translating gives CASSSEDRAGNTIYF.

The V call is TRBV9, the J call TRBJ1-4, with D perhaps matching TRBD1 (6 bases). In germline, CDR1 is SGDLS, CDR2 YYNGEE. This CDR3 spans 16 amino acids. V was cut by 0 bases and J by 5 bases, with 14 bases left in between. Written as DNA, the CDR3 is TGTGCCAGCAGCGTAGGTCTGGGGGCGGACAATGAAAAACTGTTTTTT. Translating gives CASSVGLGADNEKLFF.

The chain has TRBV6-2 or TRBV6-3 and TRBJ2-7; no reliable D call. The CDR3 loop spans 13 amino acids. Germline V gene sequence: CDR1 MNHEY, CDR2 SVGEGT. The ends were cut back, 6 bases at V and 2 bases at J, with 11 bases in the middle. CDR3 DNA: TGTGCCAGCAGCTATACCGGTACCTACGAGCAGTACTTC. It is translated as CASSYTGTYEQYF.

This clonotype appeared many times. The chain is built from TRBV7-8 and TRBJ2-7, with D possibly TRBD2 on 5 matching bases. Germline V lookup: CDR1 SGHVS, CDR2 FQNEAQ. Trimming removed 7 bases at V and 7 bases at J, with 14 bases between. The CDR3 covers 12 residues. Written as DNA, the CDR3 is TGTGCCAGCACCCCCGGGGTCCGAGAGCAGTACTTC. Amino acids: CASTPGVREQYF.

The rearrangement uses TRBV29-1 and TRBJ2-7; the D is unclear. This CDR3 has 11 residues. V was shortened by 7 bases and J by 2 bases, with 9 bases between the two germline ends. Germline V CDR1 and CDR2: SQVTM, ANQGSEA. The DNA of the CDR3 is TGCAGCGCTCTTGATACCTACGAGCAGTACTTC. Its protein is CSALDTYEQYF.

At least ten counts were recorded for this clonotype. The chain employs TRBV29-1 and TRBJ2-2; TRBD2 might be the D (6 bases). V shed 4 bases and J shed 6 bases, with 15 bases lying between them. Germline V gene lookup returns CDR1 SQVTM and CDR2 ANQGSEA. This CDR3 has 14 amino acids. DNA of the CDR3: TGCAGCGTTGTGTCCGGGCGGAGGGCCGGGGAGCTGTTTTTT. Protein sequence: CSVVSGRRAGELFF.

This clonotype was counted ten times or more. The V gene is TRBV10-3, the J gene TRBJ2-5; D unresolved. In germline, CDR1 is ENHRY, CDR2 SYGVKD. V lost 10 bases, J lost 5 bases, and 17 bases lay in between. The CDR3 consists of 13 residues. The CDR3 reads CASQNTRRETQYF. As DNA, the CDR3 is TGTGCCAGTCAAAACACCCGGCGGGAGACCCAGTACTTC.

This clonotype was counted once. The V and J genes are TRBV29-1 and TRBJ1-2; no definite D call. CDR1 and CDR2 from the germline V gene are SQVTM and ANQGSEA. The CDR3 loop spans 11 amino acids. V was pared by 2 bases and J by 7 bases, with 8 bases between. CDR3 region: CSVELGGGYTF. CDR3 DNA sequence: TGCAGCGTTGAATTGGGAGGTGGCTACACCTTC.

This clonotype was observed a handful of times. The CDR3 loop is CATGQGAYEKLFF. For the CDR3, the DNA is TGTGCCACCGGACAGGGGGCGTATGAAAAACTGTTTTTT. The chain couples TRBV6-5 to TRBJ1-4, with 11 bases that match TRBD1. The CDR3 covers 13 residues. V shed 10 bases and J 6 bases; nucleotides not matched to a gene: 4. CDR1 is MNHEY, CDR2 SVGAGI, per germline.

Concerning this clonotype itself: A junction end diverges from the germline sequence, so it may reflect a read error. The gene calls are TRBV9 and TRBJ1-6, with 7 nucleotides matching TRBD1. Germline V gives CDR1 SGDLS, CDR2 YYNGEE. The CDR3 runs to 14 residues. The CDR3 loop is CASSQGTDNSPLHF. The CDR3 DNA reads TGCGCCAGCAGCCAGGGGACAGATAATTCACCCCTCCACTTT.

This clonotype was counted many times. V usage is TRBV7-2 and J usage is TRBJ2-7; D might be TRBD1 (5 bases). The CDR3 is 13 amino acids. Germline CDR1 SGHTA, CDR2 FQGNSA. Between the trimmed V and J ends, which lost 1 base and 1 base, there was a span of 5 bases. CDR3 in DNA: TGTGCCAGCAGCTTAGACAGGTCCTACGAGCAGTACTTC. Encoded protein: CASSLDRSYEQYF. Full variable domain (rest looked up from reference TRBV7-2 and TRBJ2-7): GAGVSQSPSNKVTEKGKDVELRCDPISGHTALYWYRQSLGQGLEFLIYFQGNSAPDKSGLPSDRFSAERTGGSVSTLTIQRTQQEDSAVYLCASSLDRSYEQYFGPGTRLTVT.

The rearrangement links TRBV29-1 to TRBJ1-2; 9 bases line up with TRBD1. The CDR3 has 14 residues. V lost 2 bases and J lost 6; bases outside the gene matches: 7. The germline CDR1 and CDR2 sequences are SQVTM and ANQGSEA. The CDR3 reads CSVERDRVSDGYTF. The CDR3 DNA sequence: TGCAGCGTTGAACGGGACAGGGTATCGGATGGCTACACCTTC.

This clonotype was detected ten times or more. The rearrangement joins TRBV20-1 to TRBJ1-6, with 9 bases fitting TRBD1. J lost 5 bases, V lost 5 bases, and 7 bases had no gene match. This CDR3 has 15 residues. The germline V gene has CDR1 DFQATT and CDR2 SNEGSKA (reference sequence). The CDR3 reads CSAPRDRGDNSPLHF. CDR3 sequence (DNA): TGCAGTGCTCCACGAGACAGGGGGGATAATTCACCCCTCCACTTT.